This T cell receptor (beta chain) was retrieved from a study of immune characterization of retroperitoneal liposarcoma. This clonotype was seen only a few times. Germline lookup yields CDR1 SGHRS and CDR2 YFSETQ. CDR3 length: 16 residues. Trimming removed 1 base from V and 2 bases from J, with 15 bases in between. TCRdb reprocessed the PCR reads via MiXCR and lists one record per CDR3 protein. The sample has 3,500 to 4,500 distinct CDR3 sequences, 30% to 35% seen once. The specimen was blood. The chain combines TRBV5-1 with TRBJ2-5; weak D call: TRBD2 (5 bases). The receptor's source is a female donor with retroperitoneal liposarcoma. In DNA form, the CDR3 reads TGCGCCAGCAGCTTGACTCGGAGAGGGATACAAGAGACCCAGTACTTC. It is translated as CASSLTRRGIQETQYF. Based on the CDR3 plus reference TRBV5-1 and TRBJ2-5, the full variable domain is KAGVTQTPRYLIKTRGQQVTLSCSPISGHRSVSWYQQTPGQGLQFLFEYFSETQRNKGNFPGRFSGRQFSNSRSEMNVSTLELGDSALYLCASSLTRRGIQETQYFGPGTRLLVL.